This passage covers 11 T cell receptor beta chains from one sample sequenced in a study of blood T cell repertoires in COVID-19. Clones were sequenced by immunoSEQ multiplex PCR, and TCRdb holds only the in-frame ones, with some missing. The sample contains about 140,000 clones, 65% to 80% of which appear only once. The specimen sequenced was peripheral blood. The origin of the receptors is a man between 45 and 60 years old with acute or convalescent COVID-19.

The chain combines TRBV11-2 with TRBJ1-6; D perhaps matches TRBD1 (6 bases). Trimming took off 2 bases at V and 15 bases at J, with 14 bases between the two ends. Germline V CDR1 and CDR2: SGHAT, FQNNGV. This CDR3 spans 13 amino acids. CDR3 in amino acids: CASSLSPGANLHF. In DNA form, the CDR3 reads TGTGCCAGCAGCTTAAGTCCAGGGGCTAACCTCCACTTT.

There are many counts of this clone. The chain couples TRBV7-8 to TRBJ2-1, with 8 positions matching TRBD2. The V gene end was trimmed by 5 bases and the J gene end by 10 bases; junction bases not matched to a gene: 13. This CDR3 is built from 15 residues. Germline V gene sequence: CDR1 SGHVS, CDR2 FQNEAQ. The CDR3 nucleotides are TGTGCCAGCAGCACTCGGGGGGGCCTTGAGAGAGAGCAGTTCTTC. Encoded protein: CASSTRGGLEREQFF.

The chain combines TRBV7-2 with TRBJ2-1; 10 bases agree with TRBD2. The V and J ends lost 5 bases and 1 base, in that order; junction bases with no gene match: 2. Germline CDR1 and CDR2: SGHTA and FQGNSA. The CDR3 is 15 amino acids. The CDR3 bases are TGTGCCAGCAGCCCTAGCGGGAGTTCCTACAATGAGCAGTTCTTC. Its protein product is CASSPSGSSYNEQFF.

The genes are TRBV28 and TRBJ2-3; TRBD2 matches 8 bases. The V and J ends lost 2 bases and 3 bases, in that order; junction bases with no gene match: 7. There are 16 residues in the CDR3. Germline V lookup: CDR1 MDHEN, CDR2 SYDVKM. The DNA of the CDR3 is TGTGCCAGCAGTTTACCTCGTCCGGGAGGGACAGATACGCAGTATTTT. It specifies CASSLPRPGGTDTQYF.

V is TRBV7-2 and J is TRBJ1-5, with D possibly matching TRBD1 (6 bases). This CDR3 is 12 amino acids long. Trimming cost V 5 bases and J 7 bases, with 9 bases left between them. Germline V gene lookup returns CDR1 SGHTA and CDR2 FQGNSA. CDR3 loop: CASSRQGQPQHF. Written as DNA, the CDR3 is TGTGCCAGCAGCCGCCAGGGGCAGCCCCAGCATTTT.

V and J are TRBV11-2 and TRBJ1-1; D not certain. Trimming cost V 7 bases and J 2 bases, with 11 bases left between them. Germline lookup yields CDR1 SGHAT and CDR2 FQNNGV. CDR3 size: 13 residues. CDR3 residues: CASTPHLNTEAFF. CDR3 DNA: TGTGCCAGCACCCCACATCTCAACACTGAAGCTTTCTTT.

The V and J genes are TRBV7-3 and TRBJ2-1, with a weak D call TRBD1 (5 bases). V lost 2 bases, J lost 8 bases, and 13 bases lay in between. The CDR3 totals 14 residues. Germline lookup yields CDR1 SGHTA and CDR2 FQGTGA. The CDR3 coding sequence is TGTGCCAGCAGCTTAGGCCAGGGATTCGATGAGCAGTTCTTC. This codes for CASSLGQGFDEQFF.

The J gene is TRBJ1-4, the V gene TRBV7-9, with TRBD1 matching over 9 bases. The V segment lost 4 bases and the J segment 8 bases; nucleotides outside the gene matches: 8. This CDR3 is 15 amino acids long. Germline V CDR1 and CDR2: SEHNR, FQNEAQ (reference sequence). Here the CDR3 reads CASSSRDRDREKLFF. DNA of the CDR3: TGTGCCAGCAGCTCCCGGGACAGGGATAGGGAAAAACTGTTTTTT.

This chain joins TRBV11-3 and TRBJ2-2; D is ambiguous. Germline V lookup: CDR1 SGHNT, CDR2 YENEEA. V gave up 1 base and J gave up 0 bases, with 12 bases separating them. The CDR3 totals 17 residues. The CDR3 DNA reads TGTGCCAGCAGCTTAGCACCGGCAGGTCCGAACACCGGGGAGCTGTTTTTT. Amino acid sequence: CASSLAPAGPNTGELFF.

The chain combines TRBV29-1 with TRBJ1-1; 8 bases align to TRBD1. The CDR3 covers 13 residues. From germline, CDR1 is SQVTM and CDR2 ANQGSEA. Trimming at V came to 6 bases and at J to 7 bases, leaving 10 bases not matched to a gene. CDR3 in DNA: TGCAGCGTAGCCGGGACAGGCGTTTTTGAAGCTTTCTTT. It is translated as CSVAGTGVFEAFF.

The chain links TRBV5-1 to TRBJ1-1; perhaps TRBD1 as D (5 bases). V was pared by 0 bases and J by 6 bases, with 9 bases between. CDR1 SGHRS and CDR2 YFSETQ come from the germline V gene. The CDR3 length is 13 residues. In DNA form, the CDR3 reads TGCGCCAGCAGCTTGGTAACAGGCTCTGAAGCTTTCTTT. This translates into CASSLVTGSEAFF.